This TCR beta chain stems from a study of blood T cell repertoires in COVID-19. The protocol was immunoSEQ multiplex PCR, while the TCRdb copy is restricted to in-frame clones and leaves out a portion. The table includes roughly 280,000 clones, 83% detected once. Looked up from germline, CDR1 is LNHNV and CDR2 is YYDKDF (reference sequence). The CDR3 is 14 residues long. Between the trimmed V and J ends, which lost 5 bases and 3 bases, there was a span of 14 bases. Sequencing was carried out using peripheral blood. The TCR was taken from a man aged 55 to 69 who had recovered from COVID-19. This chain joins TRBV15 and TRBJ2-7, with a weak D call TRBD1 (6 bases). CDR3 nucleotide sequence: TGTGCCACCAGCCCTAACAGGGTTAACTACGAGCAGTACTTC. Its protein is CATSPNRVNYEQYF.